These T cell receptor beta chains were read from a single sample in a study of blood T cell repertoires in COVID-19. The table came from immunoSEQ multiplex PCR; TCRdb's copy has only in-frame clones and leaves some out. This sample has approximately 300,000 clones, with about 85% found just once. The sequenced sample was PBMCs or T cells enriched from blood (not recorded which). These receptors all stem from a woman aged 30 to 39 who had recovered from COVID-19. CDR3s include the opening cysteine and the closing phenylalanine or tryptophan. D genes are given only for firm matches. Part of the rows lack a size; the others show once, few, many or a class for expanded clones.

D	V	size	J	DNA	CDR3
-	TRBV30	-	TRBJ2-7	TGTGCCTGGAGTTGGAGAGGAAACTACGAGCAGTACTTC	CAWSWRGNYEQYF
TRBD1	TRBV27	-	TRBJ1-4	TGTGCCAGCAGTGGACAGGGAGGGGTCGGGGAAAAACTGTTTTTT	CASSGQGGVGEKLFF
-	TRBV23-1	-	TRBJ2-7	TGCGCCAGCATGGCCTCCAAAAACTACGAGCAGTACTTC	CASMASKNYEQYF
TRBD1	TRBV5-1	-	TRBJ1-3	TGCGCCAGCAGCTTGAGTGGACAGGGATTGGGAAACACCATATATTTT	CASSLSGQGLGNTIYF
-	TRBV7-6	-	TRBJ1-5	TGTGCCAGCAGCTTAGCGTCTAGTCAGCCCCAGCATTTT	CASSLASSQPQHF
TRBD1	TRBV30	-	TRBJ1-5	TGTGCCTGGAGTGACCCCGGACAGGGGGTCAATCAGCCCCAGCATTTT	CAWSDPGQGVNQPQHF
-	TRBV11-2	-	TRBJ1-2	TGTGCCAGCAGCTCCCTCGGGGGGCACTTTTTATTCTCCTTC	CASSSLGGHFLFSF
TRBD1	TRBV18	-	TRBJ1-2	TGTGCCAGCTCGCCGGACAGGGGCTATGGCTACACCTTC	CASSPDRGYGYTF
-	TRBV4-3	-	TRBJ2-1	TGCGCCAGCAGCCAAGATCTGGAGGGGAATGAGCAGTTCTTC	CASSQDLEGNEQFF
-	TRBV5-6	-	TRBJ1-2	TGTGCCAGCAGCTTGGGACAGGAAAACTATGGCTACACCTTC	CASSLGQENYGYTF
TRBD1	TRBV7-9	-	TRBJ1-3	TGTGCCAGCAGCCTATCTCCTCCCAGGGGGGTCTCTGGAAACACCATATATTTT	CASSLSPPRGVSGNTIYF
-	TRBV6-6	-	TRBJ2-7	TGTGCCAGCATTCCGTCGGGGGGCGCAATCCACGAGCAGTACTTC	CASIPSGGAIHEQYF
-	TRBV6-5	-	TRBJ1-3	TGTGCCAGCAGTTGGCTCTCTGGAAACACCATATATTTT	CASSWLSGNTIYF
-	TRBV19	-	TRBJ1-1	TGTGCCAGTGGACGACGGGGAACTGAAGCTTTCTTT	CASGRRGTEAFF
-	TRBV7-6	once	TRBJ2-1	TGTGCCAGCAGCCCCCGGGCGGGATTCTACAATGAGCAGTTCTTC	CASSPRAGFYNEQFF
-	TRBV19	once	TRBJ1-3	TGTGCCAGTAGTATGACAACTCCTGGAAACACCATATATTTT	CASSMTTPGNTIYF
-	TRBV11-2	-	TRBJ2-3	TGTGCCAGCAGCCATATCCAGTCGACAGATACGCAGTATTTT	CASSHIQSTDTQYF
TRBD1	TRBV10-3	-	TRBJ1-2	TGTGCCATCAGTGAGCGCGGACAGGGAGGAGATGGCTACACCTTC	CAISERGQGGDGYTF
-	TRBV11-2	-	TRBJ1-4	TGTGCCAGCAGCTCCCCCCGCGGCCGTAATGAAAAACTGTTTTTT	CASSSPRGRNEKLFF
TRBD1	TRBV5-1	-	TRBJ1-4	TGCGCCAGCAGCTGGGCCCTTGGGGGGACAGGGAGTGAAAAACTGTTTTTT	CASSWALGGTGSEKLFF
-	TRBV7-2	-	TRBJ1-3	TGTGCCAGCAGCTTAGGACAGCAAACCATATATTTT	CASSLGQQTIYF
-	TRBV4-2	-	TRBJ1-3	TGTGCCAGCAGCCTGACCCGGGACACCATATATTTT	CASSLTRDTIYF
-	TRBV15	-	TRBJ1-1	TGTGCCACCAGCAGAGAAGCCGGGGCTGAAGCTTTCTTT	CATSREAGAEAFF
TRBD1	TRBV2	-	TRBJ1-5	TGTGCCAGCAGCTGGAACAGGGGTGGACAGCCCCAGCATTTT	CASSWNRGGQPQHF
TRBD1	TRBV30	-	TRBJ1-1	TGTGCCTGGAGTAGGGACAGAAGATACACTGAAGCTTTCTTT	CAWSRDRRYTEAFF
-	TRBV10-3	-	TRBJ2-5	TGTGCCATCAGTGGTTCCAGCCAAGAGACCCAGTACTTC	CAISGSSQETQYF
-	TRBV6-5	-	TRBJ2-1	TGTGCCAGCAGTTACTCGACGGGGTACAATGAGCAGTTCTTC	CASSYSTGYNEQFF
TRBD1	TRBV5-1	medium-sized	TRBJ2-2	TGCGCCAGCAGCTTGCGGACAGGGTCCGGGGAGCTGTTTTTT	CASSLRTGSGELFF
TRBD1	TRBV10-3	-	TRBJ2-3	TGTGCCATCAGAGGGCAACAGGGGGCAGATACGCAGTATTTT	CAIRGQQGADTQYF
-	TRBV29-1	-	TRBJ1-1	TGCAGCGGTGACTTGAACACTGAAGCTTTCTTT	CSGDLNTEAFF
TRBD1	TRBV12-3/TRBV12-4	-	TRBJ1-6	TGTGCCAGCAGACTAGGGGGCGATTCACCCCTCCACTTT	CASRLGGDSPLHF
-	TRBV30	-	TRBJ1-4	TGTGCCTGGAGTCGTCCCCTAAGCGGTGAAAAACTGTTTTTT	CAWSRPLSGEKLFF
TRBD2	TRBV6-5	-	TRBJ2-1	TGTGCCAGCATCGTGGTAGCGGGGTACAATGAGCAGTTCTTC	CASIVVAGYNEQFF
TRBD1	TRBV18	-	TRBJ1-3	TGTGCCAGCTCCCCATCCGGGACAGGGGCTGGAAACACCATATATTTT	CASSPSGTGAGNTIYF
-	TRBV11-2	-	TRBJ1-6	TGTGCCAGCAGTTCTGAGTGGCAGGGTTCACCCCTCCACTTT	CASSSEWQGSPLHF
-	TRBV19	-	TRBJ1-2	TGTGCCAGTAGTCCGAAACGGGGGGCGCCTTATGGCTACACCTTC	CASSPKRGAPYGYTF
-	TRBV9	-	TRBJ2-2	TGTGCCAGCGGGCCTAACACCGGGGAGCTGTTTTTT	CASGPNTGELFF
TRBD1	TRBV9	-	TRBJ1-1	TGTGCCAGCAGCGTAACAGGGGGTCATGAAGCTTTCTTT	CASSVTGGHEAFF
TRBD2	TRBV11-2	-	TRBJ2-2	TGTGCCAGCAGCTTAGTGGGTAGCGGGGGGGCCAGCACCGGGGAGCTGTTTTTT	CASSLVGSGGASTGELFF
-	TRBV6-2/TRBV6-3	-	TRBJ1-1	TGTGCCAGCAGTTATAACAGGAACACTGAAGCTTTCTTT	CASSYNRNTEAFF
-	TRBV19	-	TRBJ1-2	TGTGCCAGTAGTATTCCCAGGGGTTATGGCTACACCTTC	CASSIPRGYGYTF
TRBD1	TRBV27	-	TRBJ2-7	TGTGCCAGCAGACGACAGGGGATAAGCTCCTACGAGCAGTACTTC	CASRRQGISSYEQYF
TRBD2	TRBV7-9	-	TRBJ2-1	TGTGCCAGCAGCGAGGGACTACCCACCTACAATGAGCAGTTCTTC	CASSEGLPTYNEQFF
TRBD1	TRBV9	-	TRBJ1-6	TGTGCCAGCAGCGTAGGGGACAGATATAATTCACCCCTCCACTTT	CASSVGDRYNSPLHF
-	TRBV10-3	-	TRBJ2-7	TGTGCCATCAGTGACGTCAGGGAGGACGAGCAGTACTTC	CAISDVREDEQYF
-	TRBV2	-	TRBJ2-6	TGTGCCAGCACCCTAAACACAGGCGGGGCCAACGTCCTGACTTTC	CASTLNTGGANVLTF
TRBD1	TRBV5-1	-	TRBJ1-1	TGCGCCAGCAGACCTCCGGGACAGGGGCCTGAAGCTTTCTTT	CASRPPGQGPEAFF
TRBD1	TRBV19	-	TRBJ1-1	TGTGCCAGCCGGACAGGGGGGACTGAAGCTTTCTTT	CASRTGGTEAFF
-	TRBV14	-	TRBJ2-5	TGTGCCAGCAGCCCTCCCATGGGGACTTTGGGGACCCAGTACTTC	CASSPPMGTLGTQYF